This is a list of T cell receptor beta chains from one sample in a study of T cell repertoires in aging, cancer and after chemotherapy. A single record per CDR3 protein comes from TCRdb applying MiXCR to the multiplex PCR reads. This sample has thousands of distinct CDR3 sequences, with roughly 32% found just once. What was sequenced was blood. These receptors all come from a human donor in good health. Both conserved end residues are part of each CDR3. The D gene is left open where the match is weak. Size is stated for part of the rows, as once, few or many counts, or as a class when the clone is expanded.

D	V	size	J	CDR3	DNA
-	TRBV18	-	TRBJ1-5	CASSVSIGGQNQPQHF	TGTGCCAGCTCAGTAAGCATCGGGGGTCAAAATCAGCCCCAGCATTTT
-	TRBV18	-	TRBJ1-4	CASSPTLAGEKLFF	TGTGCCAGCTCACCCACTTTGGCAGGAGAAAAACTGTTTTTT
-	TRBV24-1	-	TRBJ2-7	CATSPGGSYEQYF	TGTGCCACCAGTCCAGGGGGGTCCTACGAGCAGTACTTC
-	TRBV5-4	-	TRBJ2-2	CASSFWGWGRRTGELFF	TGTGCCAGCAGCTTTTGGGGCTGGGGTCGAAGGACCGGGGAGCTGTTTTTT
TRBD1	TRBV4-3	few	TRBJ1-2	CASSQPGQGSGYTF	TGCGCCAGCAGCCAACCGGGACAGGGCAGCGGCTACACCTTC
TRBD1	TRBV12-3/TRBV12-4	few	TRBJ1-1	CASSTGGYTEAFF	TGTGCCAGCAGTACAGGGGGGTACACTGAAGCTTTCTTT
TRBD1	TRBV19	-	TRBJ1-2	CASSIQGTDYGYTF	TGTGCCAGTAGTATCCAAGGGACAGACTATGGCTACACCTTC
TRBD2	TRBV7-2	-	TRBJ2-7	CASSLGTSGHEQYF	TGTGCCAGCAGCTTAGGGACTAGCGGCCACGAGCAGTACTTC
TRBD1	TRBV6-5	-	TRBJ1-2	CASSSLGQGANYGYTF	TGTGCCAGCAGTTCCCTTGGACAGGGGGCTAACTATGGCTACACCTTC
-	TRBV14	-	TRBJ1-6	CASSQDRPTAFNSPLHF	TGTGCCAGCAGCCAAGATCGGCCGACAGCTTTTAATTCACCCCTCCACTTT
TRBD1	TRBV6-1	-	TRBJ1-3	CASRPTQGLSGNTIYF	TGTGCCAGCAGACCCACACAGGGGTTGTCTGGAAACACCATATATTTT
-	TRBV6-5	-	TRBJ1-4	CASSYLGDNEKLFF	TGTGCCAGCAGTTACTTAGGCGATAATGAAAAACTGTTTTTT
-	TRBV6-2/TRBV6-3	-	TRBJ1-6	CASAPGQLNSPLHF	TGTGCCAGCGCCCCGGGCCAGCTGAATTCACCCCTCCACTTT
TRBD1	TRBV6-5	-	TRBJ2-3	CASSYPSGTGGTDTQYF	TGTGCCAGCAGTTACCCTTCCGGGACAGGGGGCACAGATACGCAGTATTTT
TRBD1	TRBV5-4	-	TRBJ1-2	CASSLRDRGYGYTF	TGTGCCAGCAGCTTGAGGGACAGGGGGTATGGCTACACCTTC
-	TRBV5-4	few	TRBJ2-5	CASSFRQGGETQYF	TGTGCCAGCAGCTTCAGACAGGGAGGTGAGACCCAGTACTTC
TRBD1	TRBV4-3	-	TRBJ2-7	CASSHAGTGSSYEQYF	TGTGCCAGCAGCCACGCTGGGACAGGGAGCTCGTACGAGCAGTACTTC
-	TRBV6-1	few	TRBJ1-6	CASSDYGERGAPLHF	TGTGCCAGCAGTGATTATGGGGAGAGAGGTGCACCCCTCCACTTT
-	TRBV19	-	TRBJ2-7	CAFSRGQVRLGDYEQYF	TGTGCCTTTTCCCGCGGGCAGGTAAGGTTGGGGGACTACGAGCAGTACTTC
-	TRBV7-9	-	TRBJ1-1	CASSLGSSRKNTEAFF	TGTGCCAGCAGCTTAGGAAGTTCTCGGAAAAACACTGAAGCTTTCTTT
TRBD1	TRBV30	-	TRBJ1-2	CAWSSIDRGPFNGYTF	TGTGCCTGGAGTTCCATTGACAGGGGGCCTTTCAATGGCTACACCTTC
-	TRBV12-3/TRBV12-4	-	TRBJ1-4	CASTSRRQYNEKLFF	TGTGCCAGCACCTCGAGGCGACAGTATAATGAAAAACTGTTTTTT
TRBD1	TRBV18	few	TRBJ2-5	CASSTNGQEVETQYF	TGTGCCAGCTCAACCAACGGACAGGAGGTAGAGACCCAGTACTTC
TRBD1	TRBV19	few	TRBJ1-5	CASSKNNPGQGRGNQPQHF	TGTGCCAGTAGTAAGAATAACCCGGGACAGGGGAGAGGGAATCAGCCCCAGCATTTT
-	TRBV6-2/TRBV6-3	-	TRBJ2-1	CASSQHNEQFF	TGTGCCAGCAGCCAACACAATGAGCAGTTCTTC
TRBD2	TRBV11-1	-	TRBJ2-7	CASSLGTSGGAYEQYF	TGTGCCAGCAGCTTAGGGACTAGCGGGGGGGCCTACGAGCAGTACTTC
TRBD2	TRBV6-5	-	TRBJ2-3	CASSYPASGGAVDTQYF	TGTGCCAGCAGTTACCCAGCTAGCGGGGGGGCCGTAGATACGCAGTATTTT
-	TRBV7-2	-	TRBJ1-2	CASSLRASRGYTF	TGTGCCAGCAGCTTACGGGCTTCACGGGGCTACACCTTC
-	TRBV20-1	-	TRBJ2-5	CSASSVETQYF	TGCAGTGCTTCATCTGTGGAGACCCAGTACTTC
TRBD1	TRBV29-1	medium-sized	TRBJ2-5	CSVEEQGAETQYF	TGCAGCGTTGAAGAACAGGGGGCAGAGACCCAGTACTTC
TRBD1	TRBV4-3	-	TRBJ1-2	CASSTLAGQGFYGYTF	TGCGCCAGCAGCACCCTCGCGGGACAGGGTTTCTATGGCTACACCTTC
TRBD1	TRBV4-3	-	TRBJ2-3	CASSQVLPGQGTDTQYF	TGCGCCAGCAGCCAAGTCCTCCCGGGACAGGGCACAGATACGCAGTATTTT
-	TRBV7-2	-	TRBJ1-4	CASSLGASEKLFF	TGTGCCAGCAGCTTAGGGGCCAGTGAAAAACTGTTTTTT
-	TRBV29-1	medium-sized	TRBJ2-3	CSVEDRAADTQYF	TGCAGCGTTGAAGATCGGGCAGCTGATACGCAGTATTTT
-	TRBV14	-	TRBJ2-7	CASSQTQAKSYEQYF	TGTGCCAGCAGCCAAACCCAGGCCAAATCCTACGAGCAGTACTTC
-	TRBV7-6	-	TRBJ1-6	CASSLVAGTYNSPLHF	TGTGCCAGCAGCTTGGTAGCGGGTACCTATAATTCACCCCTCCACTTT